Listed below are T cell receptor beta chains from one sample, sequenced in a study of CD8 T cells in ankylosing spondylitis. TCRdb redid the calling of the 5' RACE reads with MiXCR, one entry per CDR3 protein. Here the sample spans 250,000 to 350,000 distinct CDR3 sequences, around 21% being singletons. Material: blood, either unsorted or a sorted T cell fraction (not recorded which). The receptors stem from a female donor with ankylosing spondylitis or in good health (not recorded which). The CDR3 runs from the conserved cysteine through the conserved F or W. Where a row states a size, it is once, few, many or the class of an expanded clone; other rows omit it.

>TRBV5-1|NA
CASSPMSSQSSYNEQFF
>TRBV6-1|few
CASSGVGRVGYGYGYTF
>TRBV18|NA
CASSPPSATYEQYF
>TRBV24-1|NA
CATSEIGTLGTGELFF
>TRBV9|few
CASSGLAGGQYEQYF
>TRBV5-1|many
CASSLAGTSFDEQYF
>TRBV20-1|few
CSASPPSGTKNNEQFF
>TRBV12-3/TRBV12-4|NA
CASTPEGQSNEKLFF
>TRBV9|few
CASSPRERGAEKLFF
>TRBV5-1|few
CASSLGNIQYF
>TRBV5-5|few
CASSLNSGDYNEQFF
>TRBV25-1|NA
CASSRASGRPLDTGELFF
>TRBV7-2|few
CASRYKREGDEQFF
>TRBV15|few
CATSRDLANPEAFF
>TRBV5-6|NA
CASSLEIGRSGNTIYF
>TRBV12-3/TRBV12-4|many
CASRTSGANVLTF
>TRBV29-1|NA
CSAPLYNEQFF
>TRBV5-1|NA
CASSLATGTASTDTQYF
>TRBV20-1|NA
CSADSGGVGDTQYF
>TRBV29-1|many
CSVESGSNEQFF
>TRBV20-1|NA
CSGEGIAGGDEQFF
>TRBV4-3|few
CASSQEWGGGNQPQHF
>TRBV6-2/TRBV6-3|NA
CASSLVRGQGSLRSTDTQYF
>TRBV7-2|NA
CASSLALGAINEKLFF
>TRBV20-1|many
CSASLAGGLVDTQYF
>TRBV6-5|few
CASSYSGQRDEQFF
>TRBV4-2|NA
CASSPGGLADTDTQYF
>TRBV25-1|NA
CASSEGRGGYTF
>TRBV20-1|NA
CSAREILEGNEQFF
>TRBV6-5|few
CASSYPWTGVNGYTF
>TRBV28|once
CASSLLGRGASYNEQFF
>TRBV6-2/TRBV6-3|many
CASSRQGGISQPQHF
>TRBV20-1|few
CSAPVLYTDTQYF
>TRBV6-2/TRBV6-3|NA
CASSYSGLGGRNNEQFF
>TRBV6-1|few
CATTQGGPDTQYF
>TRBV12-3/TRBV12-4|many
CASTNRSRATQYF
>TRBV6-2/TRBV6-3|few
CASTTGGRTQHF
>TRBV20-1|many
CSVSPGQGYYQPQHF
>TRBV19|few
CASSMYGGYYEQYF
>TRBV6-1|few
CASRIDRDYGYTF
>TRBV6-6|NA
CASSYSQSEQYF
>TRBV12-3/TRBV12-4|NA
CASSLTNRVIYGEQYF
>TRBV7-9|once
CASSATYQLLTGELFF